The clone carrying this TCR beta chain was recorded at least ten times. Antigen specificity is unknown. The beta constant-region primer was an equimolar mix of two oligonucleotides covering TRBC1 and TRBC2. TCRdb passed the UMI-ligation and nested PCR reads through MiXCR, listing each CDR3 protein once. The table records 75,000 to 85,000 distinct CDR3 sequences, around 13% of them present only once. This sample stems from a study of naive and memory T cell subsets. The CDR3 length is 13 residues. After removal of 8 bases from V and 5 bases from J, the junction contained 5 bases not matched to a gene. Germline V lookup: CDR1 SNHLY, CDR2 FYNNEI. CMV status came from CD4+ IFNgamma after overnight CMV lysate stimulation. Cells stained for CD3, CD4, CD8, CD45RA and CD27 were sorted into four subsets. The study, taken as a whole, reports: There was no ground truth to check naive and memory subset results. In CD4 and CD8 cells, diversity dropped from naive through EMRA.

The TCR comes from a human donor in good health. The V gene is TRBV2, the J gene TRBJ2-7; 11 nucleotides match TRBD1. Sequencing was performed on central memory CD4+ T cells from blood. The CDR3 nucleotides are TGTGCCAGCCAGGGACAGGGGGTGAACGAGCAGTACTTC. It specifies CASQGQGVNEQYF.